The clone carrying this T cell receptor beta chain was counted ten times or more. Its specificity is unknown. TCRdb used MiXCR to reprocess the 5' RACE reads, holding one entry per CDR3 protein. The sample lists some 100,000 distinct CDR3 sequences, 5.9% occurring once. This entry is derived from a study of identical twins. Whole-study results and caveats: Reduced insertions were recorded for abundant cord blood beta clonotypes, with no such pattern in memory repertoires.

Source material: memory T cells sorted from blood. This TCR was recovered from a woman aged 50 to 60 in good health.

The CDR3 is CASSYKTGGITGELFF. The CDR3 nucleotides read TGTGCCAGCAGTTACAAGACAGGGGGCATCACCGGGGAGCTGTTTTTT. The rearrangement joins TRBV19 to TRBJ2-2, with TRBD1 matching 10 bases. The CDR3 is made up of 16 amino acids. V shed 9 bases and J 4 bases; nucleotides not matched to a gene: 11. CDR1 LNHDA and CDR2 SQIVND come from the germline V gene (reference sequence).